This T cell receptor beta chain was observed in a study of T cell repertoires in cytomegalovirus infection. At the level of the study: CMV epitopes in the study were HLA-C-restricted (recently identified) and HLA-B-restricted (well studied). Both a matching HLA type and CMV infection were indicated by public TCR beta signatures.

Study observations and caveats: In two of eight donors, the top clonotype was HLA-C-restricted CMV-specific.

Of note for this clonotype: Antigen: not known.

A single record per CDR3 protein comes from TCRdb applying MiXCR to the reads. The repertoire consists of about 340,000 distinct CDR3 sequences, with almost 30% occurring once and the leading ten covering 15% to 20%. Germline CDR1 and CDR2: ENHRY and SYGVKD. The CDR3 runs 14 residues. Deletions cut 2 bases from V and 5 bases from J, with 12 bases between. The chain recombines TRBV10-3 with TRBJ1-1; D is unresolved. The sample here was cultured PBMCs, taken from culture after CMV antigen stimulation. The receptor's source is a human donor in good health (CMV status not recorded). Some clones in this sample may be carry-over from other donors' samples. The CDR3 DNA follows: TGTGCCATCAGTGAGGGGGTTACACTTACTGAAGCTTTCTTT. This encodes CAISEGVTLTEAFF.